The count of the clone carrying this T cell receptor beta chain is one. Authors' data handling: Researchers report that nucleated cell counts were estimated from reference gene primer amplification. TCRdb's copy holds only in-frame clones and misses some; the assay was immunoSEQ multiplex PCR. V and J calls and clone size come straight from that table; D and trimming were deduced from the DNA. The sample holds about 670,000 clones, about nine tenths seen once. The data originate from a study of blood T cell repertoires in COVID-19. The CDR3 covers 17 residues. The germline CDR1 and CDR2 sequences are LGHNA and YNFKEQ. Trimming stripped 4 bases from V and 1 base from J, with 19 bases between.

This sequence joins TRBV4-2 and TRBJ1-1, with a weak D call TRBD1 (5 bases). What was sequenced was peripheral blood. The sequence was obtained from a woman in her late teens or twenties with acute or convalescent COVID-19. This CDR3 reads CASSLTGGGAANTEAFF. CDR3 nucleotide sequence: TGTGCCAGCAGCCTTACGGGGGGAGGGGCGGCGAACACTGAAGCTTTCTTT.